Shown below are 18 T cell receptor beta chains from a single sample sequenced in a study of shared clonotypes between healthy human individuals. Repertoires were generated with immunoSEQ multiplex PCR, while TCRdb's copy carries only in-frame clones and drops some. The sample lists about 1.1 million clones; approximately 80% were seen once. Sequenced sample: memory CD4+ T cells from PBMCs. Subset meaning: CD45RA-negative fraction. These TCRs come from a man between 18 and 29 years old in good health. Some clones in this sample may be carry-over from other donors' samples.

The chain couples TRBV2 to TRBJ2-7; D possibly corresponds to TRBD1 (6 bases). This CDR3 contains 13 residues. Deletions cut 4 bases from V and 1 base from J, with 8 bases between. CDR1 and CDR2 (germline): SNHLY, FYNNEI. The DNA of the CDR3 is TGTGCCAGCAGTGGGGACAAGTCCTACGAGCAGTACTTC. It specifies CASSGDKSYEQYF.

V is TRBV6-1 and J is TRBJ2-3, with D perhaps matching TRBD2 (6 bases). Trimming removed 0 bases from V and 7 bases from J, with 11 bases in between. The germline V gene has CDR1 MNHNS and CDR2 SASEGT. This CDR3 has 14 amino acids. The chain's CDR3 is CASSEAGGSNTQYF. The CDR3 region has the DNA TGTGCCAGCAGTGAAGCTGGGGGGTCAAATACGCAGTATTTT.

This chain connects TRBV19 to TRBJ1-1; D is undetermined. The V end lost 6 bases, the J end lost 1 base, and 12 bases lay between the germline ends. The CDR3 is 14 amino acids. The germline V gene has CDR1 LNHDA and CDR2 SQIVND (reference sequence). Here the CDR3 reads CASRPPLSNTEAFF. DNA for the CDR3: TGTGCCAGTAGGCCCCCTCTTTCGAACACTGAAGCTTTCTTT. The whole variable domain, remainder taken from reference TRBV19 and TRBJ1-1, is DGGITQSPKYLFRKEGQNVTLSCEQNLNHDAMYWYRQDPGQGLRLIYYSQIVNDFQKGDIAEGYSVSREKKESFPLTVTSAQKNPTAFYLCASRPPLSNTEAFFGQGTRLTVV.

The chain joins TRBV28 to TRBJ1-2, with 11 nucleotides matching TRBD1. After removal of 0 bases from V and 8 bases from J, the junction contained 2 bases not matched to a gene. Germline lookup yields CDR1 MDHEN and CDR2 SYDVKM. The CDR3 covers 14 residues. CDR3 region: CASSLWDRGRGYTF. The CDR3 coding sequence is TGTGCCAGCAGTTTATGGGACAGGGGGCGAGGCTACACCTTC.

V is TRBV6-1 and J is TRBJ2-5; the D gene could be TRBD1 or TRBD2 (5 bases each). The CDR3 loop spans 14 amino acids. Per the germline V gene, CDR1 is MNHNS and CDR2 is SASEGT. Trimming removed 4 bases from V and 2 bases from J, with 11 bases in between. The CDR3 DNA sequence: TGTGCCAGCAGTGTACGGGACGGACAAGAGACCCAGTACTTC. Translated, it gives CASSVRDGQETQYF.

V usage is TRBV5-4 and J usage is TRBJ2-5; 11 bases match TRBD2. CDR3 length equals 18 residues. Germline V lookup: CDR1 SGHNT, CDR2 YYREEE (reference sequence). The V and J ends lost 3 bases and 4 bases, in that order; junction bases with no gene match: 14. This CDR3 reads CASSSRLAGLGMGETQYF. CDR3 DNA sequence: TGTGCCAGCAGCTCAAGACTAGCGGGATTAGGCATGGGAGAGACCCAGTACTTC.

This chain uses TRBV6-1 with TRBJ2-7; 10 nucleotides agree with TRBD2. V shed 0 bases, J shed 1 base, and the junction held 6 bases outside the gene matches. The CDR3 extends over 17 amino acids. Germline-derived CDR1 and CDR2 are MNHNS and SASEGT. The CDR3 nucleotides read TGTGCCAGCAGTGAAGCCCATAGCGGGAGGCCTTCCTACGAGCAGTACTTC. Its protein is CASSEAHSGRPSYEQYF.

This clone has only a few counts. The CDR3: CASRTSLDYEQYF. In nucleotides, the CDR3 is TGTGCCAGCAGGACCTCCCTGGACTACGAGCAGTACTTC. The V call is TRBV6-1, the J call TRBJ2-7; D gene uncertain. This CDR3 contains 13 residues. The V and J ends lost 6 bases and 3 bases respectively, with 12 bases between them. Germline V gene data show CDR1 as MNHNS and CDR2 as SASEGT.

V gene TRBV28 combines with J gene TRBJ2-1; no firm D call. V dropped 7 bases and J dropped 4 bases, with 23 bases sitting between them. Per the germline V gene, CDR1 is MDHEN and CDR2 is SYDVKM. The CDR3 spans 17 residues. The CDR3 sequence is CASNPRGVFVGYNEQFF. The CDR3 DNA reads TGTGCCAGCAACCCACGAGGAGTCTTTGTGGGTTACAATGAGCAGTTCTTC.

This clone was recorded a few times. The chain carries TRBV27 and TRBJ2-1; D unclear. V was trimmed by 4 bases and J by 0 bases, leaving 22 bases between them. There are 19 residues in the CDR3. Looked up from germline, CDR1 is MNHEY and CDR2 is SMNVEV (reference sequence). The DNA of the CDR3 is TGTGCCAGCAGTTCCCGACGGTGGATAGCCCAGAGCTCCTACAATGAGCAGTTCTTC. It encodes CASSSRRWIAQSSYNEQFF.

The CDR3 sequence: CASSRGGGVGQGIPEQYF. The CDR3 coding sequence is TGTGCCAGCAGCCGTGGGGGGGGAGTCGGACAGGGGATTCCCGAGCAGTACTTC. The chain links TRBV5-4 to TRBJ2-7, with TRBD1 matching 9 bases. The V gene's germline CDR1 is SGHNT and CDR2 YYREEE (reference sequence). The CDR3 consists of 18 residues. The V and J ends lost 4 bases and 6 bases, in that order; junction bases with no gene match: 20. The complete variable domain, with remaining parts taken from reference TRBV5-4 and TRBJ2-7, reads ETGVTQSPTHLIKTRGQQVTLRCSSQSGHNTVSWYQQALGQGPQFIFQYYREEENGRGNFPPRFSGLQFPNYSSELNVNALELDDSALYLCASSRGGGVGQGIPEQYFGPGTRLTVT.

The CDR3 protein is CASSILLAGELFF. The DNA for the CDR3 is TGTGCCAGTAGTATACTGCTGGCCGGGGAGCTGTTTTTT. The V gene is TRBV19, the J gene TRBJ2-2; no reliable D call. The CDR3 runs to 13 residues. The ends were cut back, 2 bases at V and 6 bases at J, with 7 bases in the middle. Germline CDR1 LNHDA, CDR2 SQIVND (reference sequence).

V usage is TRBV18 and J usage is TRBJ1-1; D remains ambiguous. Between the trimmed V and J ends, which lost 3 bases and 0 bases, there was a span of 8 bases. CDR1 is KGHSH and CDR2 is LQKENI in the germline V gene. This CDR3 has 14 amino acids. CDR3 DNA sequence: TGTGCCAGCTCACCGACCGGGATGAACACTGAAGCTTTCTTT. This codes for CASSPTGMNTEAFF.

J is TRBJ2-7 and V is TRBV2; the D call may be TRBD1 or TRBD2 (5 bases each). The CDR3 sequence is 16 residues long. V was trimmed by 5 bases and J by 5 bases, leaving 22 bases between them. Looked up from germline, CDR1 is SNHLY and CDR2 is FYNNEI. CDR3 sequence: CASSSLGQGTGNEQYF. The CDR3 DNA reads TGTGCCAGCAGTTCCCTGGGGCAGGGTACGGGGAACGAGCAGTACTTC.

V usage is TRBV19 and J usage is TRBJ2-3; D possibly corresponds to TRBD1 (6 bases). Germline V CDR1 and CDR2: LNHDA, SQIVND (reference sequence). V was clipped by 4 bases and J by 0 bases, with 17 bases between them. This CDR3 region has 17 residues. CDR3 amino acids: CASSRAAGVDSTDTQYF. The CDR3 region has the DNA TGTGCCAGTAGTAGGGCGGCAGGGGTAGACAGCACAGATACGCAGTATTTT.

The chain carries TRBV5-1 and TRBJ2-2; 12 nucleotides match TRBD2. Germline values: CDR1 SGHRS, CDR2 YFSETQ. After removal of 0 bases from V and 5 bases from J, the junction contained 5 bases not matched to a gene. This CDR3 region has 17 residues. CDR3 sequence reads: CASSLASGRAVTGELFF. The CDR3 DNA reads TGCGCCAGCAGCTTGGCTAGCGGGAGGGCCGTAACCGGGGAGCTGTTTTTT.

This chain uses TRBV11-2 with TRBJ1-3; D is uncertain. The CDR3 consists of 13 residues. V lost 5 bases, J lost 4 bases, and 9 bases lay in between. Germline V gene sequence: CDR1 SGHAT, CDR2 FQNNGV. The CDR3 nucleotides are TGTGCCAGCAGCCAAGATAGAGGAAACACCATATATTTT. It is translated as CASSQDRGNTIYF.

V is TRBV7-6 and J is TRBJ2-5, with D perhaps matching TRBD2 (6 bases). Germline loops: CDR1 SGHVS, CDR2 FNYEAQ. V lost 1 base to trimming and J lost 5 bases, with 20 bases between them. The CDR3 contains 17 residues. This CDR3 is CASSLGGYSGGAETQYF. CDR3 bases: TGTGCCAGCAGCTTAGGAGGTTATAGCGGAGGAGCGGAGACCCAGTACTTC.